One sample yielded the 14 T cell receptor beta chains listed below, sequenced in a study of beta chain features in type 1 diabetes. cDNA synthesis used the whole RNA isolate, giving expressed TCRB sequences. Assay: immunoSEQ multiplex PCR; the TCRdb copy retains only in-frame clones and omits some. The sample yields 150,000 to 200,000 clones, roughly 65% seen once. The study, taken as a whole, reports: Shorter TCRB CDR3s, moderately but significantly so, marked every one of the four CD4+ subsets in Type 1 diabetes patients.

The antigens these receptors bind are not known. Sequencing input: naive CD4+ T cells from blood. Receptors were obtained from a man younger than 40 with type 1 diabetes.

As regards this clone: Other DNA sequences of this sample code for an identical CDR3. This chain connects TRBV18 to TRBJ2-3, with no clear D. Germline-derived CDR1 and CDR2 are KGHSH and LQKENI. The CDR3 contains 11 residues. The V end was cut by 3 bases, the J end by 3 bases, with 1 base between. CDR3 protein: CASSPTDTQYF. CDR3 sequence (DNA): TGTGCCAGCTCACCTACAGATACGCAGTATTTT.

This clone was seen a few times. The chain uses TRBV30 and TRBJ2-5; D perhaps matches TRBD1 (6 bases). V was trimmed by 6 bases and J by 4 bases, leaving 9 bases between them. The CDR3 has 11 amino acids. CDR1 and CDR2 from the germline V gene are GTSNPN and SVGIG (reference sequence). The CDR3 is CACSRGETQYF. The CDR3 DNA sequence: TGTGCCTGCAGCAGGGGAGAGACCCAGTACTTC. Full variable domain (outside the CDR3, taken from reference TRBV30 and TRBJ2-5): SQTIHQWPATLVQPVGSPLSLECTVEGTSNPNLYWYRQAAGRGLQLLFYSVGIGQISSEVPQNLSASRPQDRQFILSSKKLLLSDSGFYLCACSRGETQYFGPGTRLLVL.

The rearrangement links TRBV6-1 to TRBJ2-5; TRBD2 matches at 10 bases. The V and J ends lost 4 bases and 4 bases, in that order; junction bases with no gene match: 18. The CDR3 covers 19 residues. Germline V gene data show CDR1 as MNHNS and CDR2 as SASEGT. CDR3 nucleotide sequence: TGTGCCAGCAGTGGACTTTCCATGCCTAGCGGGGGTCCGAGAGAGACCCAGTACTTC. Protein: CASSGLSMPSGGPRETQYF.

This clone was counted only a few times. The chain combines TRBV9 with TRBJ2-7; D gene uncertain. V lost 0 bases and J lost 0, with 16 bases in between. This CDR3 region has 17 residues. Germline V gene data show CDR1 as SGDLS and CDR2 as YYNGEE. In DNA form, the CDR3 reads TGTGCCAGCAGCGTAGGTACATTCGGAGATAGCTCCTACGAGCAGTACTTC. As protein: CASSVGTFGDSSYEQYF.

The CDR3 DNA is TGTGCCAGCAAAAACAGGGACCAATACGTCCTGACTTTC. Its translation: CASKNRDQYVLTF. The J gene is TRBJ2-6, the V gene TRBV6-6; TRBD1 is a possible D gene (6 bases). The CDR3 extends over 13 amino acids. Germline V gives CDR1 MNHNY, CDR2 SVGAGI (reference sequence). The ends were cut back, 7 bases at V and 11 bases at J, with 15 bases in the middle.

J is TRBJ2-7 and V is TRBV29-1; TRBD1 agrees at 7 bases. V was clipped by 7 bases and J by 5 bases; unmatched bases: 11. CDR3 length: 13 residues. Germline lookup yields CDR1 SQVTM and CDR2 ANQGSEA. This CDR3 reads CSADPTGTHEQYF. CDR3 DNA: TGCAGCGCCGACCCGACAGGGACCCACGAGCAGTACTTC.

V and J are TRBV4-3 and TRBJ1-1; 8 positions agree with TRBD1. CDR3 length: 13 amino acids. Germline V gives CDR1 LGHNA, CDR2 YSLEER. The ends lost 5 bases at V and 7 bases at J; junction bases unmatched: 6. The CDR3 region is CASSGQGGSEAFF. CDR3 bases: TGCGCCAGCAGCGGACAGGGAGGTAGTGAAGCTTTCTTT.

The chain uses TRBV7-9 and TRBJ2-3, with D hard to call. CDR1 and CDR2 from the germline V gene are SEHNR and FQNEAQ (reference sequence). The CDR3 runs 16 residues. The V and J ends lost 2 bases and 6 bases respectively, with 18 bases between them. In DNA, the CDR3 is TGTGCCAGCAGCTTATCCTCCTCGACCGATCGTGATACGCAGTATTTT. Translated: CASSLSSSTDRDTQYF.

The rearrangement uses TRBV2 and TRBJ2-1, with D possibly being TRBD1 (6 bases). This CDR3 is built from 11 residues. Germline CDR1 SNHLY, CDR2 FYNNEI. Trimming took off 6 bases at V and 7 bases at J, with 7 bases between the two ends. The CDR3 sequence: CASRDSNEQFF. In DNA, the CDR3 is TGTGCCAGCAGGGACAGTAATGAGCAGTTCTTC. Full variable domain (rest looked up from reference TRBV2 and TRBJ2-1): EPEVTQTPSHQVTQMGQEVILRCVPISNHLYFYWYRQILGQKVEFLVSFYNNEISEKSEIFDDQFSVERPDGSNFTLKIRSTKLEDSAMYFCASRDSNEQFFGPGTRLTVL.

The V and J genes are TRBV7-2 and TRBJ2-1; 9 bases match TRBD2. Germline CDR1 and CDR2: SGHTA and FQGNSA. Trimming took 2 bases from V and 0 from J; bases not matched to a gene: 8. The CDR3 covers 18 residues. DNA of the CDR3: TGTGCCAGCAGCTTAATGCTAGCGGGGCCCAGCTCCTACAATGAGCAGTTCTTC. Its translation is CASSLMLAGPSSYNEQFF.

The table lists this clone with a count of one. The chain recombines TRBV29-1 with TRBJ1-1, with D hard to call. V lost 7 bases and J 0 bases, leaving 9 bases between the germline ends. Germline V CDR1 and CDR2: SQVTM, ANQGSEA. CDR3 length: 12 amino acids. CDR3 in amino acids: CSADLMNTEAFF. CDR3 nucleotides: TGCAGCGCTGACCTAATGAACACTGAAGCTTTCTTT.

V is TRBV29-1 and J is TRBJ2-2; D not certain. The length of the CDR3 is 13 residues. Germline assignment: CDR1 SQVTM and CDR2 ANQGSEA. V lost 7 bases and J 2 bases, leaving 11 bases between the germline ends. CDR3: CSARTLNTGELFF. The CDR3, as DNA: TGCAGCGCCCGCACTCTCAACACCGGGGAGCTGTTTTTT.

V and J are TRBV2 and TRBJ2-5; D ambiguous. The CDR3 is 13 amino acids. Germline V CDR1 and CDR2: SNHLY, FYNNEI. V was trimmed by 3 bases and J by 5 bases, leaving 10 bases between them. CDR3 DNA: TGTGCCAGCAGTGAGGGCCCGGTCGAGACCCAGTACTTC. This encodes CASSEGPVETQYF.

This clone was seen only a few times. The chain is built from TRBV30 and TRBJ1-2, with D perhaps matching TRBD1 (6 bases). CDR1 and CDR2 (germline): GTSNPN, SVGIG (reference sequence). V lost 0 bases, J lost 7 bases, and 12 bases lay in between. CDR3 length: 13 amino acids. CDR3 DNA sequence: TGTGCCTGGAGTGTAACGGGGGCTGGTGGCTACACCTTC. Protein: CAWSVTGAGGYTF.